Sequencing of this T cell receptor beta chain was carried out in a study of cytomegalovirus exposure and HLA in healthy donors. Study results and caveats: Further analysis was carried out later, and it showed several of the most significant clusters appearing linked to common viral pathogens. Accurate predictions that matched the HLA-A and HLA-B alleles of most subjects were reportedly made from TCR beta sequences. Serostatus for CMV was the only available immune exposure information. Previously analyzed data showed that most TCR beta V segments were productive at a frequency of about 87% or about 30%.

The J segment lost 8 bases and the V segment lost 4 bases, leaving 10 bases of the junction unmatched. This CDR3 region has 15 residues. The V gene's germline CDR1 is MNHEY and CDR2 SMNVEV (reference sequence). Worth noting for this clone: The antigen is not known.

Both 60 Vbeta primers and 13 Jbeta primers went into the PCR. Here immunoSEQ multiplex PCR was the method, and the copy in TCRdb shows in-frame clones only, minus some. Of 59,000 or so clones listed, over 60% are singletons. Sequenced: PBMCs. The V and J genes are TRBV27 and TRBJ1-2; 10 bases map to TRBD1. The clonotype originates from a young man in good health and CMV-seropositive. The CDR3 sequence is CASSSATGGRRGYTF. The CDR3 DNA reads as TGTGCCAGCAGTTCCGCGACAGGGGGCAGGAGGGGCTACACCTTC.